The 17 T cell receptor beta chains reported below all come from one sample, sequenced in a study of human T cells and chemical hapten exposure. Time point denoted: healthy volunteer bleed at 6 weeks. Unfractionated whole blood yielded the extracted total RNA. TCRdb re-called the RACE reads with MiXCR, one entry per CDR3 protein. The profile shows more than 75,000 distinct CDR3 sequences, 8.6% of them singletons. The sequenced sample consisted of whole blood. Source of these receptors: a male donor in good health. Some clones in this sample may be carry-over from other donors' samples.

The rearrangement links TRBV27 to TRBJ2-1, with 13 bases matching TRBD2. From germline, CDR1 is MNHEY and CDR2 SMNVEV (reference sequence). J was trimmed by 4 bases and V by 0 bases; bases with no gene match: 6. The CDR3 is 18 amino acids. CDR3 DNA: TGTGCCAGCAGTTTATCGTCACTAGCGGGAGGGCCGTACAATGAGCAGTTCTTC. It codes for CASSLSSLAGGPYNEQFF.

The table lists this clonotype with a few counts. The chain is built from TRBV4-1 and TRBJ1-5; D uncertain. Germline V CDR1 and CDR2: MGHRA, YSYEKL. The V gene lost 0 bases and the J gene lost 3 bases, with 6 bases spanning the gap. The CDR3 runs to 14 residues. CDR3 in DNA: TGCGCCAGCAGCCAAGAGAACTTCAATCAGCCCCAGCATTTT. Amino acids: CASSQENFNQPQHF.

This clonotype occurred a few times. The rearrangement links TRBV20-1 to TRBJ1-4; D unclear. The CDR3 has 14 amino acids. V gave up 0 bases and J gave up 6 bases, with 11 bases separating them. In germline, CDR1 is DFQATT, CDR2 SNEGSKA (reference sequence). CDR3 loop: CSARDPGFDEKLFF. The DNA for the CDR3 is TGCAGTGCTAGAGATCCGGGATTTGATGAAAAACTGTTTTTT.

By proportion, this clonotype is medium-sized. The chain carries TRBV4-3 and TRBJ2-5; 9 bases align to TRBD2. Trimming at V came to 0 bases and at J to 1 base, leaving 0 bases not matched to a gene. This CDR3 has 15 residues. Germline V gene data show CDR1 as LGHNA and CDR2 as YSLEER. CDR3 loop: CASSQERGGQETQYF. The CDR3 DNA is TGCGCCAGCAGCCAAGAGCGGGGGGGCCAAGAGACCCAGTACTTC.

This clonotype showed up just a few times. The chain uses TRBV7-9 and TRBJ2-7, with a weak D call TRBD1 (6 bases). Germline lookup yields CDR1 SEHNR and CDR2 FQNEAQ (reference sequence). V dropped 4 bases and J dropped 3 bases, with 10 bases sitting between them. The CDR3 runs 13 residues. CDR3 sequence (DNA): TGTGCCAGCAGCTCCGACAGGCACTACGAGCAGTACTTC. It codes for CASSSDRHYEQYF.

This clonotype was seen at least ten times. This sequence joins TRBV18 and TRBJ1-5; TRBD1 is a possible D gene (5 bases). The CDR3 contains 14 residues. With 6 bases removed from V and 9 bases from J, the gap between germline ends came to 18 bases. CDR1 and CDR2 (germline): KGHSH, LQKENI. In DNA form, the CDR3 reads TGTGCCAGCTCTCTCCTGGGGGGTTCTGCGCCCCAGCATTTT. The encoded protein is CASSLLGGSAPQHF.

The table lists this clonotype with a few counts. The J gene is TRBJ2-7, the V gene TRBV6-2 or TRBV6-3, with D perhaps given as TRBD1 or TRBD2 (5 bases each). Germline V gene data show CDR1 as MNHEY and CDR2 as SVGEGT. V was cut by 2 bases and J by 2 bases, with 13 bases left in between. This CDR3 contains 15 residues. CDR3 in amino acids: CASSYGGLPAYEQYF. DNA for the CDR3: TGTGCCAGCAGTTACGGGGGTCTTCCGGCCTACGAGCAGTACTTC.

The chain couples TRBV12-5 to TRBJ1-1; D gene unclear. The V end lost 2 bases, the J end lost 0 bases, and 13 bases lay between the germline ends. The CDR3 spans 16 residues. Per germline, CDR1 LGHNT and CDR2 FRNRAP. The CDR3 sequence: CASGLPRGSMNTEAFF. As DNA, the CDR3 is TGTGCTAGTGGTTTGCCCCGTGGGTCCATGAACACTGAAGCTTTCTTT. Complete variable domain (other parts from reference TRBV12-5 and TRBJ1-1): DARVTQTPRHKVTEMGQEVTMRCQPILGHNTVFWYRQTMMQGLELLAYFRNRAPLDDSGMPKDRFSAEMPDATLATLKIQPSEPRDSAVYFCASGLPRGSMNTEAFFGQGTRLTVV.

This clonotype was seen at least ten times. J is TRBJ2-1 and V is TRBV29-1; TRBD2 matches 8 bases. The CDR3 sequence is 14 residues long. J gave up 5 bases and V 3 bases, and 6 bases lay outside the gene matches. Germline lookup yields CDR1 SQVTM and CDR2 ANQGSEA. CDR3 loop: CSVDVPGGDNEQFF. CDR3 bases: TGCAGCGTTGATGTCCCGGGAGGGGACAATGAGCAGTTCTTC.

This clonotype has only a few counts. The rearrangement uses TRBV6-5 and TRBJ1-5; no firm D call. Germline V gene sequence: CDR1 MNHEY, CDR2 SVGAGI. The CDR3 runs 15 residues. V was cut by 2 bases and J by 5 bases, with 13 bases left in between. The CDR3 sequence is CASSYAGGRDQPQHF. CDR3 sequence (DNA): TGTGCCAGCAGTTACGCGGGTGGTCGAGATCAGCCCCAGCATTTT.

This rearrangement joins TRBV29-1 to TRBJ1-1; weak D call: TRBD1 (5 bases). The CDR3 totals 15 residues. The V and J ends lost 2 bases and 2 bases respectively, with 15 bases between them. Germline lookup yields CDR1 SQVTM and CDR2 ANQGSEA. The CDR3 here is CSVERSGFANTEAFF. CDR3 nucleotide sequence: TGCAGCGTTGAACGGTCAGGGTTTGCTAACACTGAAGCTTTCTTT.

This sequence joins TRBV27 and TRBJ1-6; D gene unclear. V was shortened by 7 bases and J by 7 bases, with 11 bases between the two germline ends. The CDR3 runs 13 residues. Germline V gene lookup returns CDR1 MNHEY and CDR2 SMNVEV (reference sequence). The CDR3 DNA reads TGTGCCAGCACGCAATCTAGGAATTCACCCCTCCACTTT. Translated: CASTQSRNSPLHF.

This clonotype has only a few counts. V and J are TRBV3-1 and TRBJ2-7; 10 nucleotides align to TRBD2. The V segment lost 4 bases and the J segment 2 bases; nucleotides outside the gene matches: 14. From germline, CDR1 is LGHDT and CDR2 YNNKEL (reference sequence). There are 18 residues in the CDR3. The CDR3: CASSPNSGLAHSTYEQYF. CDR3 in DNA: TGTGCCAGCAGCCCTAATTCGGGACTAGCGCACTCAACCTACGAGCAGTACTTC.

This clonotype came up once. This chain links TRBV7-6 with TRBJ1-1; D is unclear. The CDR3 length is 14 residues. Trimming pared 0 bases from V and 6 bases from J, leaving 11 bases between. CDR1 and CDR2 (germline): SGHVS, FNYEAQ. The CDR3 bases are TGTGCCAGCAGCTTAGCGCGGGATGGATCTGAAGCTTTCTTT. It yields the protein CASSLARDGSEAFF.

The J gene is TRBJ2-5, the V gene TRBV6-6; TRBD1 agrees at 8 bases. V lost 6 bases, J lost 1 base, and 7 bases stayed unmatched. The CDR3 length is 15 residues. Per the germline V gene, CDR1 is MNHNY and CDR2 is SVGAGI (reference sequence). The CDR3 is CASSLQGDRQETQYF. For the CDR3, the DNA is TGTGCCAGCAGCCTACAGGGGGATCGCCAAGAGACCCAGTACTTC.

Many counts were recorded for this clonotype. This sequence joins TRBV5-1 and TRBJ2-2; TRBD2 matches at 13 bases. Looked up from germline, CDR1 is SGHRS and CDR2 is YFSETQ. V dropped 3 bases and J dropped 6; count of bases not matched to a gene: 2. This CDR3 region has 15 residues. The DNA for the CDR3 is TGCGCCAGCAGCTCGGGACTAGCGGGGTCCGGGGAGCTGTTTTTT. This encodes CASSSGLAGSGELFF.

This clonotype has only a few counts. This chain links TRBV9 with TRBJ2-7; D unclear. Germline loops: CDR1 SGDLS, CDR2 YYNGEE. Trimming removed 2 bases from V and 5 bases from J, with 17 bases in between. The CDR3 is 15 amino acids. DNA of the CDR3: TGTGCCAGCAGCGTGGGTCCCGGGTTTTCTGACGAGCAGTACTTC. Encoded protein: CASSVGPGFSDEQYF.